The source of this T cell receptor beta chain is a study of cytomegalovirus exposure and HLA in healthy donors. This CDR3 has 14 residues. Germline lookup yields CDR1 SNHLY and CDR2 FYNNEI. V lost 1 base and J lost 8; bases outside the gene matches: 6. 60 Vbeta and 13 Jbeta primers were used in PCR. Profiled with immunoSEQ multiplex PCR; TCRdb holds only in-frame clones, not every one. The data show approximately 130,000 clones, with roughly 77% seen just once and about 1.8% held by the top ten. This clonotype was sampled from a young man in good health and CMV-seronegative. The genes are TRBV2 and TRBJ1-1, with TRBD1 identical over 8 bases. Sequencing was performed on PBMCs. The CDR3 loop is CASSEVAGGAEAFF. For the CDR3, the DNA is TGTGCCAGCAGTGAAGTGGCAGGGGGCGCCGAAGCTTTCTTT.